This T cell receptor (beta chain) is from a study of monozygotic twins with inflammatory bowel disease. Whole blood, unsorted for T cells, was the source of total RNA. The UMIs contained a 6-nucleotide sample barcode. They were added by template switching during cDNA synthesis. From the 5' RACE reads, TCRdb lists one entry per CDR3 protein and no DNA. The sample holds around 380,000 distinct CDR3 sequences. The length of the CDR3 is 15 residues. V usage is TRBV12-3 or TRBV12-4 and J usage is TRBJ1-5. The receptor's source is a human donor with ulcerative colitis or Crohn's disease, or a healthy co-twin of an affected twin (not recorded which). The sample was blood. The CDR3 spells CASSFSGDPPQPQHF.